This T cell receptor beta chain is drawn from a study of shared clonotypes between healthy human individuals. Germline V gene sequence: CDR1 MDHEN, CDR2 SYDVKM. The V gene lost 6 bases and the J gene lost 1 base, with 10 bases spanning the gap. The CDR3 totals 13 residues. Sequencing was performed with immunoSEQ multiplex PCR; in TCRdb, only in-frame clones are kept and a portion is missing. The top ten hold about 0.13% of the sample, which has more than 2,000,000 clones, 85% to 95% seen once. The sequencing sample was made of naive CD4+ T cells sorted from blood. Subset of the sample: CD45RA+ positively selected. This sequence joins TRBV28 and TRBJ2-7; a possible D gene is TRBD2 (5 bases). The clonotype comes from a man between 18 and 35 years old in good health. The CDR3 here is CASSHPGSYEQYF. The CDR3, as DNA: TGTGCCAGCAGCCACCCGGGGTCCTACGAGCAGTACTTC.